Listed here are 20 T cell receptor beta chains from one sample, sequenced in a study of blood T cell repertoires in COVID-19. Here immunoSEQ multiplex PCR was the method, and the copy in TCRdb shows in-frame clones only, minus some. The data contain hundreds of thousands of clones, 88% of them seen just once; the ten biggest clones take up around 7.9%. The sequenced sample was PBMCs or T cells enriched from blood (not recorded which). These TCRs come from a woman aged 55-70 years who had recovered from COVID-19.

The rearrangement joins TRBV7-2 to TRBJ2-5, with D possibly TRBD1 on 9 matching bases. The CDR3 is 15 amino acids. The germline CDR1 and CDR2 sequences are SGHTA and FQGNSA. V was cut by 5 bases and J by 5 bases, with 18 bases left in between. The CDR3 reads CASSHGRDREETQYF. CDR3 coding DNA: TGTGCCAGCAGCCACGGGAGGGACAGGGAGGAGACCCAGTACTTC.

The chain joins TRBV19 to TRBJ1-5, with 8 positions matching TRBD1. The CDR3 has 16 amino acids. The V and J ends lost 6 bases and 9 bases, in that order; junction bases with no gene match: 16. The germline gives CDR1 LNHDA, CDR2 SQIVND (reference sequence). In DNA form, the CDR3 reads TGTGCCAGTAGCTTTGGCCAGGGGGCGAGTGGGGGGCCCCAGCATTTT. Translating gives CASSFGQGASGGPQHF. Supplemented by reference TRBV19 and TRBJ1-5, the full variable domain reads DGGITQSPKYLFRKEGQNVTLSCEQNLNHDAMYWYRQDPGQGLRLIYYSQIVNDFQKGDIAEGYSVSREKKESFPLTVTSAQKNPTAFYLCASSFGQGASGGPQHFGDGTRLSIL.

The genes are TRBV3-1 (or the pseudogene TRBV3-2) and TRBJ2-2; 7 positions agree with TRBD1. The CDR3 contains 14 residues. Germline-derived CDR1 and CDR2 are LGHDT and YNNKEL (reference sequence). Trimming at V came to 4 bases and at J to 4 bases, leaving 3 bases not matched to a gene. The DNA for the CDR3 is TGTGCCAGCAGCCCCGGGACAGTCACCGGGGAGCTGTTTTTT. Protein: CASSPGTVTGELFF.

The sample holds one count of this clone. The J gene is TRBJ2-3, the V gene TRBV7-8; D possibly corresponds to TRBD1 (5 bases). The V end lost 3 bases, the J end lost 3 bases, and 10 bases lay between the germline ends. The CDR3 is 14 residues long. CDR1 SGHVS and CDR2 FQNEAQ come from the germline V gene. The CDR3 DNA reads as TGTGCCAGCAGCTTCCAGGGTTGGACAGATACGCAGTATTTT. Protein sequence: CASSFQGWTDTQYF.

CDR3 in amino acids: CASSRGSAQPQHF. The CDR3 DNA reads TGTGCCAGCAGTCGTGGGAGCGCTCAGCCCCAGCATTTT. V and J are TRBV6-5 and TRBJ1-5, with D hard to call. The ends were cut back, 5 bases at V and 6 bases at J, with 11 bases in the middle. The CDR3 has 13 residues. Germline values: CDR1 MNHEY, CDR2 SVGAGI.

The rearrangement links TRBV6-6 to TRBJ2-3; maybe TRBD2 (6 bases). There are 16 residues in the CDR3. Germline-derived CDR1 and CDR2 are MNHNY and SVGAGI (reference sequence). Trimming pared 8 bases from V and 2 bases from J, leaving 20 bases between. CDR3 loop: CASGRIRYGDTDTQYF. The CDR3 bases are TGTGCCAGCGGGAGGATTAGGTATGGGGACACAGATACGCAGTATTTT.

The V gene is TRBV9, the J gene TRBJ1-6, with 7 bases that match TRBD1. This CDR3 spans 15 amino acids. Losses at the gene ends were 3 bases for V and 3 bases for J; bases not matched to a gene: 3. The germline CDR1 and CDR2 sequences are SGDLS and YYNGEE. CDR3 DNA sequence: TGTGCCAGCAGCGGACAGGGCGTCTATAATTCACCCCTCCACTTT. This gives the protein CASSGQGVYNSPLHF.

The chain links TRBV2 to TRBJ1-6; weak D call: TRBD1 (5 bases). The V end lost 4 bases, the J end lost 9 bases, and 16 bases lay between the germline ends. There are 15 residues in the CDR3. Germline V gives CDR1 SNHLY, CDR2 FYNNEI. The CDR3, as DNA: TGTGCCAGCAGTGGGGGGGGTAATTTTGGTTCACCCCTCCACTTT. Protein product: CASSGGGNFGSPLHF.

The DNA of the CDR3 is TGTGCCAGCAGAGCGGACGGTTATAGCAATCAGCCCCAGCATTTT. Translated, it gives CASRADGYSNQPQHF. V and J are TRBV2 and TRBJ1-5; D gene uncertain. V shed 6 bases and J shed 0 bases, with 12 bases lying between them. From germline, CDR1 is SNHLY and CDR2 FYNNEI. The CDR3 has 15 amino acids.

This chain joins TRBV5-8 and TRBJ2-6; D might be TRBD1 (5 bases). There are 13 residues in the CDR3. V was pared by 1 base and J by 13 bases, with 12 bases between. Germline V CDR1 and CDR2: SGHTS, YDEGEE. The CDR3 is CASSLRAGWVLTF. The CDR3 DNA follows: TGTGCCAGCAGCTTGAGGGCAGGGTGGGTCCTGACTTTC.

This clone showed up just a few times. This sequence joins TRBV10-1 and TRBJ2-2; the match to TRBD2 covers 13 bases. The germline gives CDR1 WNHNN, CDR2 SYGVQD (reference sequence). This CDR3 contains 17 residues. J was trimmed by 4 bases and V by 3 bases; bases with no gene match: 5. The chain's CDR3 is CASSDSGTSGATGELFF. For the CDR3, the DNA is TGCGCCAGCAGTGACTCCGGGACTAGCGGGGCCACCGGGGAGCTGTTTTTT.

This chain joins TRBV29-1 and TRBJ2-4; TRBD1 matches at 11 bases. CDR1 is SQVTM, CDR2 ANQGSEA, per germline. The trim removed 6 bases at V and 2 bases at J, leaving 3 bases unmatched. CDR3 length: 14 residues. As DNA, the CDR3 is TGCAGCGTGGGGACAGGGGGTACCAAAAACATTCAGTACTTC. Translation gives CSVGTGGTKNIQYF.

V is TRBV6-4 and J is TRBJ2-2; TRBD2 aligns across 9 bases. The germline CDR1 and CDR2 sequences are MRHNA and SNTAGT. Trimming took 7 bases from V and 0 from J; bases not matched to a gene: 12. CDR3 length equals 18 residues. CDR3 in DNA: TGTGCCAGCACCGACCCCATTCTAGCGGGGACGAACACCGGGGAGCTGTTTTTT. Its translation is CASTDPILAGTNTGELFF.

This sequence joins TRBV5-8 and TRBJ1-5; 10 bases fit TRBD1. J gave up 1 base and V 7 bases, and 8 bases lay outside the gene matches. This CDR3 contains 16 residues. Per germline, CDR1 SGHTS and CDR2 YDEGEE. CDR3 in amino acids: CASDRGQSSSNQPQHF. CDR3 DNA: TGTGCCAGCGACAGGGGGCAATCGTCGAGCAATCAGCCCCAGCATTTT. The complete variable domain, with remaining parts taken from reference TRBV5-8 and TRBJ1-5, reads EAGVTQSPTHLIKTRGQQATLRCSPISGHTSVYWYQQALGLGLQFLLWYDEGEERNRGNFPPRFSGRQFPNYSSELNVNALELEDSALYLCASDRGQSSSNQPQHFGDGTRLSIL.

This rearrangement joins TRBV5-6 to TRBJ2-1; 7 nucleotides match TRBD2. The CDR3 spans 16 residues. Germline assignment: CDR1 SGHDT and CDR2 YYEEEE. V lost 0 bases to trimming and J lost 3 bases; unmatched junction nucleotides: 6. The CDR3 DNA is TGTGCCAGCAGCTTGGCCGGGGGGACGATCTACAATGAGCAGTTCTTC. Its protein product is CASSLAGGTIYNEQFF. Complete variable domain (other parts from reference TRBV5-6 and TRBJ2-1): DAGVTQSPTHLIKTRGQQVTLRCSPKSGHDTVSWYQQALGQGPQFIFQYYEEEERQRGNFPDRFSGHQFPNYSSELNVNALLLGDSALYLCASSLAGGTIYNEQFFGPGTRLTVL.

This clone was recorded at least ten times. This sample also contains other DNA sequences that code for the same CDR3. The chain combines TRBV25-1 with TRBJ1-6, with TRBD1 matching over 7 bases. V shed 3 bases, J shed 9 bases, and the junction held 5 bases outside the gene matches. This CDR3 region has 14 residues. The germline CDR1 and CDR2 sequences are MGHDK and SYGVNS. CDR3 nucleotides: TGTGCCAGCAGTGAGAGGGGGCGCGGTTCACCCCTCCACTTT. Its protein product is CASSERGRGSPLHF.

The rearrangement links TRBV5-1 to TRBJ2-1, with TRBD2 matching 12 bases. CDR1 SGHRS and CDR2 YFSETQ come from the germline V gene. The CDR3 consists of 17 residues. After removal of 2 bases from V and 5 bases from J, the junction contained 8 bases not matched to a gene. In DNA, the CDR3 is TGCGCCAGCAGCTTCCCCGGACTAGCGGGGACTCACAATGAGCAGTTCTTC. Translated: CASSFPGLAGTHNEQFF.

The chain combines TRBV2 with TRBJ1-4; a possible D gene is TRBD1 (6 bases). V shed 0 bases and J shed 8 bases, with 13 bases lying between them. Germline loops: CDR1 SNHLY, CDR2 FYNNEI. The CDR3 contains 15 residues. The CDR3 DNA is TGTGCCAGCAGTGAAGCGCTTCAGGGGTGGGAAAAACTGTTTTTT. As protein: CASSEALQGWEKLFF.

The genes are TRBV3-1 (or the pseudogene TRBV3-2) and TRBJ1-6, with D uncertain. Trimming shortened V by 4 bases and J by 0 bases, and 7 bases separated the two germline ends. The CDR3 is made up of 15 amino acids. Germline values: CDR1 LGHDT, CDR2 YNNKEL (reference sequence). The CDR3 loop reads CASSPVISYNSPLHF. The CDR3 DNA reads as TGTGCCAGCAGCCCGGTGATCTCCTATAATTCACCCCTCCACTTT.

The genes are TRBV2 and TRBJ1-4; 10 nucleotides agree with TRBD1. This CDR3 comprises 14 residues. V lost 8 bases and J lost 7; bases outside the gene matches: 7. Germline-derived CDR1 and CDR2 are SNHLY and FYNNEI. In DNA form, the CDR3 reads TGTGCCAGCCGCGCGGGACAGGGGTCTGAAAAACTGTTTTTT. It translates to CASRAGQGSEKLFF.